Detailed here is one T cell receptor beta chain. The data stem from a study of control samples from healthy donors and cancer patients. V was pared by 2 bases and J by 6 bases, with 16 bases between. This CDR3 contains 14 residues. Germline V gene data show CDR1 as GTSNPN and CDR2 as SVGIG (reference sequence). Profiled with immunoSEQ multiplex PCR; TCRdb holds only in-frame clones, not every one. Of roughly 200,000 clones in the sample, over 80% were seen once. This receptor was identified in a man aged 18 to 30 in good health. Sequencing was carried out using blood. V and J are TRBV30 and TRBJ1-2, with D possibly matching TRBD1 (5 bases). This CDR3 is CAWSPRGEGDGYTF. The CDR3 DNA reads TGTGCCTGGAGTCCCCGGGGGGAAGGGGATGGCTACACCTTC.